Presented here are 25 T cell receptor beta chains from one specimen sequenced in a study of regulatory T cells in long-lasting Graves disease. Arm-PCR with iRepertoire HTBI primers amplified the CDR3 regions for these TCR beta libraries. TCRdb re-called the multiplex PCR reads with MiXCR, one entry per CDR3 protein. The table has about 540,000 distinct CDR3 sequences, approximately 13% seen once. Time point reported: newly diagnosed GD, antithyroid drugs for less than 3 months. After RNA was extracted from PBMCs, the TCR library was made from it. The same sample was also studied in work on T cells in Graves' hyperthyroidism and ophthalmopathy.

This material consisted of peripheral blood mononuclear cells (PBMCs), taken at new diagnosis, from a patient treated with antithyroid drugs. The source of these receptors is a man younger than 45 with Graves disease.

The CDR3 protein is CASSQESGRAGYYNEQFF. DNA for the CDR3: TGCGCCAGCAGCCAAGAGTCGGGTAGAGCGGGATACTACAATGAGCAGTTCTTC. The rearrangement uses TRBV4-1 and TRBJ2-1; TRBD2 aligns across 7 bases. V was clipped by 0 bases and J by 3 bases; unmatched bases: 11. The CDR3 consists of 18 residues. Germline V gives CDR1 MGHRA, CDR2 YSYEKL.

V usage is TRBV5-1 and J usage is TRBJ2-7; TRBD1 agrees at 7 bases. Losses at the gene ends were 4 bases for V and 6 bases for J; bases not matched to a gene: 4. The CDR3 has 12 amino acids. Germline V gene sequence: CDR1 SGHRS, CDR2 YFSETQ. The CDR3 loop reads CASSMRGLEQYF. CDR3 nucleotides: TGCGCCAGCAGCATGAGGGGGCTCGAGCAGTACTTC.

In its sample, this clonotype was seen many times. V gene TRBV6-2 or TRBV6-3 combines with J gene TRBJ2-6, with D possibly called TRBD1 or TRBD2 (7 bases each). Looked up from germline, CDR1 is MNHEY and CDR2 is SVGEGT. V gave up 4 bases and J gave up 2 bases, with 24 bases separating them. The CDR3 loop spans 20 amino acids. This CDR3 is CASSWGRFRGGDAGANVLTF. The CDR3 DNA reads TGTGCCAGCAGTTGGGGACGGTTCAGGGGGGGAGATGCTGGGGCCAACGTCCTGACTTTC.

This clonotype has a count of ten or more. The rearrangement links TRBV11-2 to TRBJ2-5; D gene ambiguous. Between the trimmed V and J ends, which lost 2 bases and 0 bases, there was a span of 10 bases. Germline V gene data show CDR1 as SGHAT and CDR2 as FQNNGV. The CDR3 extends over 15 amino acids. Written as DNA, the CDR3 is TGTGCCAGCAGCTTATGGGGTGGGGACCAAGAGACCCAGTACTTC. Translated: CASSLWGGDQETQYF.

This clonotype was detected many times. This rearrangement joins TRBV6-9 to TRBJ2-1, with 9 nucleotides matching TRBD2. Trimming cost V 3 bases and J 6 bases; bases outside gene matches: 9. Germline CDR1 MNHGY, CDR2 SVAAGI. The CDR3 is made up of 16 amino acids. The CDR3 spells CASSYCSGTSCNEQFF. The DNA for the CDR3 is TGTGCCAGCAGTTACTGTTCCGGGACTAGCTGCAATGAGCAGTTCTTC.

Points on this clonotype: This sequence may be a read error, since a much larger clone differs from it by one base. The chain joins TRBV3-1 to TRBJ1-2; 8 bases line up with TRBD1. The CDR3 has 15 residues. Germline values: CDR1 LGHDT, CDR2 YNNKEL (reference sequence). The CDR3 DNA reads as TGTACCAGCAGCCTCCGGACAGGGACTAACTATGGCTACACCTTC. Translated, it gives CTSSLRTGTNYGYTF. Together with reference TRBV3-1 and TRBJ1-2, the CDR3 gives the full variable domain: DTAVSQTPKYLVTQMGNDKSIKCEQNLGHDTMYWYKQDSKKFLKIMFSYNNKELIINETVPNRFSPKSPDKAHLNLHINSLELGDSAVYFCTSSLRTGTNYGYTFGSGTRLTVV.

This clonotype appeared a few times. The V and J genes are TRBV6-2 or TRBV6-3 and TRBJ2-3; D tentatively fits TRBD1 or TRBD2 (5 bases each). V lost 5 bases and J lost 2, with 11 bases in between. Germline V lookup: CDR1 MNHEY, CDR2 SVGEGT. This CDR3 spans 14 amino acids. This CDR3 reads CASSEEGFTDTQYF. The CDR3 DNA sequence: TGTGCCAGCAGTGAAGAGGGGTTCACAGATACGCAGTATTTT.

The table lists this clonotype with many counts. The CDR3 coding sequence is TGCAGTGCAAACACGGGACAGGGTAACACTGAAGCTTTCTTT. Encoded protein: CSANTGQGNTEAFF. The chain combines TRBV20-1 with TRBJ1-1; 9 nucleotides match TRBD1. The V gene's germline CDR1 is DFQATT and CDR2 SNEGSKA (reference sequence). Losses at the gene ends were 6 bases for V and 2 bases for J; bases not matched to a gene: 7. The CDR3 totals 14 residues.

The V gene is TRBV5-6, the J gene TRBJ2-5; TRBD2 aligns across 7 bases. The V gene's germline CDR1 is SGHDT and CDR2 YYEEEE. The CDR3 sequence is 15 residues long. The V and J ends lost 2 bases and 3 bases, in that order; junction bases with no gene match: 7. The CDR3 bases are TGTGCCAGCAGCTTTCTCTCGGGGGGTAAAGAGACCCAGTACTTC. Its protein is CASSFLSGGKETQYF. The variable domain in full, with the rest retrieved from reference TRBV5-6 and TRBJ2-5, is DAGVTQSPTHLIKTRGQQVTLRCSPKSGHDTVSWYQQALGQGPQFIFQYYEEEERQRGNFPDRFSGHQFPNYSSELNVNALLLGDSALYLCASSFLSGGKETQYFGPGTRLLVL.

This clonotype was counted ten times or more. The rearrangement links TRBV20-1 to TRBJ2-7; the D is unclear. CDR3 length equals 10 residues. Looked up from germline, CDR1 is DFQATT and CDR2 is SNEGSKA (reference sequence). Trimming removed 6 bases at V and 9 bases at J, with 12 bases between. The CDR3 reads CSADQLGQYF. CDR3 DNA: TGCAGTGCAGACCAGCTAGGGCAGTACTTC.

There are many counts of this clonotype. The chain carries TRBV2 and TRBJ1-4; D remains ambiguous. The CDR3 has 13 amino acids. Trimming shortened V by 3 bases and J by 8 bases, and 10 bases separated the two germline ends. Germline assignment: CDR1 SNHLY and CDR2 FYNNEI. The CDR3 spells CASSDRPHEKLFF. As DNA, the CDR3 is TGTGCCAGCAGTGACAGGCCCCACGAAAAACTGTTTTTT.

This clonotype was observed a few times. V usage is TRBV20-1 and J usage is TRBJ2-7; TRBD2 agrees at 12 bases. Per the germline V gene, CDR1 is DFQATT and CDR2 is SNEGSKA (reference sequence). V lost 1 base to trimming and J lost 4 bases; unmatched junction nucleotides: 5. This CDR3 spans 15 amino acids. The CDR3 region is CSARVPGTSGYEQYF. In DNA, the CDR3 is TGCAGTGCTAGAGTCCCCGGGACTAGCGGGTACGAGCAGTACTTC.

This clonotype was observed a handful of times. CDR3 residues: CASRTRDRGPTGELFF. CDR3 nucleotides: TGTGCCAGCCGTACCCGGGACAGGGGGCCCACCGGGGAGCTGTTTTTT. This chain joins TRBV6-1 and TRBJ2-2; 12 bases agree with TRBD1. The junction had 8 bases not matched to a gene; V was cut back by 8 bases and J by 4 bases. The CDR3 runs 16 residues. The germline gives CDR1 MNHNS, CDR2 SASEGT.

This clonotype was recorded at least ten times. The gene calls are TRBV5-4 and TRBJ2-1, with TRBD2 identical over 10 bases. With 4 bases clipped from V and 0 bases from J, the junction kept 4 bases outside the gene matches. The CDR3 totals 16 residues. Germline V gene data show CDR1 as SGHNT and CDR2 as YYREEE (reference sequence). In nucleotides, the CDR3 is TGTGCCAGCAGCGGGGCTAGCGGGAGCTCCTACAATGAGCAGTTCTTC. Its protein product is CASSGASGSSYNEQFF.

V usage is TRBV20-1 and J usage is TRBJ2-1; 9 bases align to TRBD1. The germline V gene has CDR1 DFQATT and CDR2 SNEGSKA (reference sequence). The J segment lost 6 bases and the V segment lost 0 bases, leaving 15 bases of the junction unmatched. The CDR3 has 18 amino acids. CDR3 sequence: CSARDFRTGTGMSNEQFF. The CDR3 nucleotides are TGCAGTGCTAGAGATTTCCGGACCGGGACAGGGATGTCCAATGAGCAGTTCTTC.

There are a few counts of this clonotype. The rearrangement uses TRBV4-2 and TRBJ2-3; D may correspond to TRBD1 or TRBD2 (5 bases each). This CDR3 has 17 amino acids. The V gene lost 0 bases and the J gene lost 5 bases, with 18 bases spanning the gap. Germline V gene data show CDR1 as LGHNA and CDR2 as YNFKEQ. The CDR3 region is CASSQDQHGGPRDTQYF. The CDR3 DNA sequence: TGTGCCAGCAGCCAAGATCAACATGGGGGTCCGAGAGATACGCAGTATTTT.

This clonotype turned up a few times. The chain recombines TRBV20-1 with TRBJ2-7; maybe TRBD1 (5 bases). CDR1 and CDR2 (germline): DFQATT, SNEGSKA (reference sequence). Trimming took off 1 base at V and 3 bases at J, with 10 bases between the two ends. The CDR3 runs to 13 residues. As DNA, the CDR3 is TGCAGTGCTAGAGTTCAGGGTCTCTACGAGCAGTACTTC. This encodes CSARVQGLYEQYF.

This clonotype was observed at least ten times. This sequence joins TRBV24-1 and TRBJ1-2, with D perhaps TRBD1 (5 bases). This CDR3 is 13 amino acids long. Trimming pared 9 bases from V and 1 base from J, leaving 11 bases between. Germline CDR1 reads KGHDR; CDR2 reads SFDVKD. Here the CDR3 DNA reads TGTGCCACCGCGGGGCCCGTTAACTATGGCTACACCTTC. Residues: CATAGPVNYGYTF.

This clonotype was recorded at least ten times. This chain uses TRBV2 with TRBJ2-3; TRBD1 is a possible D gene (7 bases). The V end lost 5 bases, the J end lost 3 bases, and 12 bases lay between the germline ends. This CDR3 has 14 amino acids. The germline V gene has CDR1 SNHLY and CDR2 FYNNEI. CDR3 in amino acids: CASSKQGRTDTQYF. CDR3 bases: TGTGCCAGCAGTAAACAGGGGAGGACAGATACGCAGTATTTT.

This clonotype came up many times. This chain links TRBV7-2 with TRBJ2-1; tentatively, D is TRBD1 or TRBD2 (6 bases each). Trimming cost V 2 bases and J 9 bases, with 17 bases left between them. Germline loops: CDR1 SGHTA, CDR2 FQGNSA. This CDR3 contains 15 residues. DNA for the CDR3: TGTGCCAGCAGCTTACATGGGGGGCCCGGAGGTGAGCAGTTCTTC. Residues: CASSLHGGPGGEQFF.

The V call is TRBV28, the J call TRBJ2-5; D may correspond to TRBD1 or TRBD2 (5 bases each). This CDR3 has 15 amino acids. CDR1 is MDHEN, CDR2 SYDVKM, per germline. V was cut by 5 bases and J by 2 bases, with 15 bases left in between. The CDR3 region is CASSITGTQQETQYF. The CDR3 nucleotides are TGTGCCAGCAGTATAACCGGGACCCAACAAGAGACCCAGTACTTC.

This clonotype has at least ten counts. This rearrangement joins TRBV6-2 or TRBV6-3 to TRBJ2-1; TRBD2 might be the D (6 bases). CDR1 MNHEY and CDR2 SVGEGT come from the germline V gene. CDR3 length equals 15 residues. Trimming pared 4 bases from V and 2 bases from J, leaving 12 bases between. CDR3 loop: CASSSPGTPYNEQFF. CDR3 nucleotides: TGTGCCAGCAGTTCCCCCGGGACTCCCTACAATGAGCAGTTCTTC.

Remarks on this clonotype: This likely stems from a read error, as it lies one base from a far larger clone. This sequence joins TRBV6-1 and TRBJ2-1; a possible D gene is TRBD1 (6 bases). Trimming pared 11 bases from V and 7 bases from J, leaving 18 bases between. Germline-derived CDR1 and CDR2 are MNHNS and SASEGT. The CDR3 extends over 13 amino acids. DNA of the CDR3: TGTGCCGGCCTCAGGGGCCAGGCAAATGAGCAGTTCTTC. It specifies CAGLRGQANEQFF.

In this sample, this clonotype turned up a few times. This chain's CDR3 is CASSFTGSTQPQHF. The DNA of the CDR3 is TGTGCCAGCAGTTTTACAGGGAGTACTCAGCCCCAGCATTTT. The chain has TRBV27 and TRBJ1-5; the D gene is possibly TRBD1 (6 bases). The germline CDR1 and CDR2 sequences are MNHEY and SMNVEV (reference sequence). The CDR3 has 14 residues. Trimming removed 3 bases at V and 6 bases at J, with 12 bases between.

This clonotype appeared a few times. This sequence may be a read error, since a much larger clone differs from it by one base. The rearrangement links TRBV30 to TRBJ1-2; maybe TRBD1 (6 bases). Trimming shortened V by 1 base and J by 2 bases, and 14 bases separated the two germline ends. This CDR3 region has 15 residues. From germline, CDR1 is GTSNPN and CDR2 SVGIG (reference sequence). The CDR3 bases are TGTGCCTGGAGTGCCCCTGGGGGGCCGAACTATGGCTACACCTTC. Its protein is CAWSAPGGPNYGYTF. Variable domain in full (rest from reference TRBV30 and TRBJ1-2): SQTIHQWPATLVQPVGSPLSLECTVEGTSNPNLYWYRQAAGRGLQLLFYSVGIGQISSEVPQNLSASRPQDRQFILSSKKLLLSDSGFYLCAWSAPGGPNYGYTFGSGTRLTVV.